The TCR beta chain described here comes from a study of OX40 agonist ivuxolimab in advanced cancers. This CDR3 spans 14 amino acids. V lost 6 bases to trimming and J lost 3 bases, with 12 bases between them. In germline, CDR1 is MNHNY, CDR2 SVGAGI (reference sequence). Blood sampling was done at baseline, cycle 4 day 1, and cycle 7 day 1. Here immunoSEQ multiplex PCR was the method, and the copy in TCRdb shows in-frame clones only, minus some. Altogether 60,000 to 80,000 clones are present, about 86% being singletons, with the ten largest covering approximately 4.8%. The TCR sequence derives from an adult with an advanced solid tumor such as melanoma, head and neck, liver or kidney cancer. The V and J genes are TRBV6-6 and TRBJ1-3; weak D call: TRBD1 (6 bases). The material sequenced was CD4+ or CD8+ T cells sorted from blood, taken in a trial of the OX40 agonist ivuxolimab. DNA of the CDR3: TGTGCCAGCAGCAGAACAGGGTTTGGAAACACCATATATTTT. This gives the protein CASSRTGFGNTIYF.